A single sample is the source of the 21 T cell receptor beta chains below, sequenced in a study of blood T cell repertoires in COVID-19. Libraries were prepared by immunoSEQ multiplex PCR; TCRdb keeps only in-frame clonotypes and omits some of them. The sample yields under 40,000 clones, 80% seen once. The sample comprised peripheral blood. These receptor sequences come from a woman between 65 and 79 years old with acute or convalescent COVID-19.

The chain carries TRBV19 and TRBJ2-2; D gene ambiguous. The CDR3 contains 14 residues. Germline values: CDR1 LNHDA, CDR2 SQIVND (reference sequence). V dropped 7 bases and J dropped 3 bases, with 12 bases sitting between them. This CDR3 is CASKRFRDTGELFF. CDR3 nucleotides: TGTGCCAGTAAGCGTTTTCGGGACACCGGGGAGCTGTTTTTT.

The chain employs TRBV12-3 or TRBV12-4 and TRBJ1-1, with TRBD1 matching 7 bases. This CDR3 has 13 amino acids. Trimming at V came to 6 bases and at J to 1 base, leaving 2 bases not matched to a gene. In DNA form, the CDR3 reads TGTGCCAGCAGACAGGGGAAGAACACTGAAGCTTTCTTT. Translating gives CASRQGKNTEAFF.

The V call is TRBV5-1, the J call TRBJ1-5; D call uncertain. Germline CDR1 and CDR2: SGHRS and YFSETQ. With 2 bases removed from V and 2 bases from J, the gap between germline ends came to 14 bases. The CDR3 length is 16 residues. This chain's CDR3 is CASSFELRLRNQPQHF. CDR3 sequence (DNA): TGCGCCAGCAGCTTCGAGCTAAGACTCCGCAATCAGCCCCAGCATTTT.

This clone was recorded a few times. The chain joins TRBV12-3 or TRBV12-4 to TRBJ2-3, with TRBD2 as a possible D gene (6 bases). V was trimmed by 4 bases and J by 1 base, leaving 6 bases between them. This CDR3 has 13 amino acids. The CDR3 DNA reads as TGTGCCAGCAGTTCTAGCGGCACAGATACGCAGTATTTT. Its translation: CASSSSGTDTQYF.

J is TRBJ1-4 and V is TRBV28, with 10 bases fitting TRBD1. The CDR3 contains 15 residues. Germline V gives CDR1 MDHEN, CDR2 SYDVKM. Trimming at V came to 4 bases and at J to 5 bases, leaving 4 bases not matched to a gene. The CDR3 sequence: CASSSRGQGNEKLFF. The CDR3 DNA follows: TGTGCCAGCAGTTCCCGGGGACAGGGGAATGAAAAACTGTTTTTT.

The DNA of the CDR3 is TGTGCCAGCTCAACTCGGACAGGGGGCGAAGATACGCAGTATTTT. Its protein is CASSTRTGGEDTQYF. The chain combines TRBV18 with TRBJ2-3; 11 bases are a match to TRBD1. The junction had 6 bases not matched to a gene; V was cut back by 5 bases and J by 5 bases. The CDR3 spans 15 residues. Germline V lookup: CDR1 KGHSH, CDR2 LQKENI. The whole variable domain, filled in from reference TRBV18 and TRBJ2-3, reads NAGVMQNPRHLVRRRGQEARLRCSPMKGHSHVYWYRQLPEEGLKFMVYLQKENIIDESGMPKERFSAEFPKEGPSILRIQQVVRGDSAAYFCASSTRTGGEDTQYFGPGTRLTVL.

This clone was seen more than once but under ten times. This rearrangement joins TRBV11-2 to TRBJ1-2; 10 nucleotides match TRBD1. CDR1 is SGHAT and CDR2 is FQNNGV in the germline V gene. The length of the CDR3 is 16 residues. The trim removed 8 bases at V and 4 bases at J, leaving 13 bases unmatched. In nucleotides, the CDR3 is TGTGCCAGCCTAAACCCATCGGGACAGGGGACCTATGGCTACACCTTC. Translating gives CASLNPSGQGTYGYTF.

This rearrangement joins TRBV5-1 to TRBJ1-1; D not certain. The germline V gene encodes CDR1 SGHRS and CDR2 YFSETQ. Trimming left V 3 bases short and J 3 bases short, with 9 bases between. The CDR3 is made up of 13 amino acids. CDR3 sequence (DNA): TGCGCCAGCAGCTACGACACCGACACTGAAGCTTTCTTT. Protein: CASSYDTDTEAFF.

The CDR3 DNA sequence: TGTGCCAGCAGCTTGTGGACAGGGGGCGGAGATACGCAGTATTTT. Translation: CASSLWTGGGDTQYF. The chain employs TRBV11-2 and TRBJ2-3; the match to TRBD1 covers 11 bases. The V gene end was trimmed by 3 bases and the J gene end by 5 bases; junction bases not matched to a gene: 4. Germline values: CDR1 SGHAT, CDR2 FQNNGV. This CDR3 region has 15 residues.

The CDR3 spells CASSVDDLRDEQFF. DNA for the CDR3: TGTGCCAGCAGCGTAGACGACCTGCGGGATGAGCAGTTCTTC. The chain combines TRBV9 with TRBJ2-1; TRBD2 might be the D (5 bases). Germline CDR1 and CDR2: SGDLS and YYNGEE. Trimming took 0 bases from V and 8 from J, leaving 12 bases between them. This CDR3 spans 14 amino acids. The complete variable domain, with remaining parts taken from reference TRBV9 and TRBJ2-1, reads DSGVTQTPKHLITATGQRVTLRCSPRSGDLSVYWYQQSLDQGLQFLIQYYNGEERAKGNILERFSAQQFPDLHSELNLSSLELGDSALYFCASSVDDLRDEQFFGPGTRLTVL.

V and J are TRBV5-5 and TRBJ2-1; D gene unclear. Germline CDR1 is SGHKS and CDR2 is YYEKEE (reference sequence). This CDR3 has 14 residues. Trimming cost V 0 bases and J 1 base, with 5 bases left between them. The CDR3 DNA follows: TGTGCCAGCAGCTTGGACAGTTCCTACAATGAGCAGTTCTTC. This encodes CASSLDSSYNEQFF.

This clone showed up just a few times. The V and J genes are TRBV2 and TRBJ1-5; perhaps TRBD1 as D (6 bases). The CDR3 spans 15 residues. Trimming pared 2 bases from V and 1 base from J, leaving 9 bases between. Germline V gene data show CDR1 as SNHLY and CDR2 as FYNNEI. The CDR3 region is CASSEQGLSNQPQHF. The CDR3 nucleotides read TGTGCCAGCAGTGAACAGGGGTTGAGCAATCAGCCCCAGCATTTT.

For the CDR3, the DNA is TGTGCCAGCAGTTTACCCACAGGGGGAGCCAAAAACATTCAGTACTTC. This sequence encodes CASSLPTGGAKNIQYF. The genes are TRBV28 and TRBJ2-4; 8 bases match TRBD1. This CDR3 contains 16 residues. Germline trimming cut 2 bases from V and 0 bases from J; bases unmatched to any gene: 3. CDR1 and CDR2 from the germline V gene are MDHEN and SYDVKM.

The chain joins TRBV19 to TRBJ2-3; 8 positions match TRBD2. CDR1 LNHDA and CDR2 SQIVND come from the germline V gene (reference sequence). V gave up 3 bases and J gave up 2 bases; unmatched junction bases: 4. The CDR3 spans 15 residues. Here the CDR3 DNA reads TGTGCCAGTAGTATGGCGGGGGGCTTCACAGATACGCAGTATTTT. Translation: CASSMAGGFTDTQYF. Filled out from reference TRBV19 and TRBJ2-3, the complete variable domain reads DGGITQSPKYLFRKEGQNVTLSCEQNLNHDAMYWYRQDPGQGLRLIYYSQIVNDFQKGDIAEGYSVSREKKESFPLTVTSAQKNPTAFYLCASSMAGGFTDTQYFGPGTRLTVL.

V usage is TRBV29-1 and J usage is TRBJ2-3, with 10 bases lining up with TRBD2. Germline V gene data show CDR1 as SQVTM and CDR2 as ANQGSEA. V shed 2 bases and J 2 bases; nucleotides not matched to a gene: 10. The CDR3 extends over 17 amino acids. CDR3 residues: CSVERGLAVRDTDTQYF. DNA of the CDR3: TGCAGCGTTGAACGCGGACTAGCGGTCCGGGACACAGATACGCAGTATTTT.

V and J are TRBV6-6 and TRBJ1-5; D gene ambiguous. V was cut by 5 bases and J by 0 bases, with 17 bases left in between. This CDR3 is built from 17 residues. The germline V gene encodes CDR1 MNHNY and CDR2 SVGAGI (reference sequence). The CDR3 sequence: CASSHTPRLNSNQPQHF. DNA of the CDR3: TGTGCCAGCAGTCATACACCGAGACTCAATAGCAATCAGCCCCAGCATTTT.

The chain joins TRBV19 to TRBJ1-5, with 11 bases lining up with TRBD1. The CDR3 is 16 amino acids. J was trimmed by 6 bases and V by 2 bases; bases with no gene match: 6. The germline gives CDR1 LNHDA, CDR2 SQIVND (reference sequence). CDR3 DNA: TGTGCCAGTAGTATACGGACAGGGGGCGGGGGTCAGCCCCAGCATTTT. Translating gives CASSIRTGGGGQPQHF.

The chain uses TRBV5-5 and TRBJ2-6; TRBD1 matches at 12 bases. Germline V gene lookup returns CDR1 SGHKS and CDR2 YYEKEE (reference sequence). The CDR3 extends over 18 amino acids. With V trimmed by 2 bases and J by 4 bases, 7 bases remained unmatched. CDR3 sequence (DNA): TGTGCCAGCAGCTTAACCGGGACAGGGGGCACCGGGGCCAACGTCCTGACTTTC. Translation: CASSLTGTGGTGANVLTF.

J is TRBJ2-1 and V is TRBV18; 12 nucleotides align to TRBD2. The CDR3 covers 16 residues. The J segment lost 5 bases and the V segment lost 3 bases, leaving 5 bases of the junction unmatched. Per the germline V gene, CDR1 is KGHSH and CDR2 is LQKENI. CDR3 sequence (DNA): TGTGCCAGCTCACCCGGACTAGCGGGGATAAACAATGAGCAGTTCTTC. Translating gives CASSPGLAGINNEQFF.

The chain carries TRBV7-9 and TRBJ2-1, with 9 bases fitting TRBD1. J was trimmed by 4 bases and V by 5 bases; bases with no gene match: 12. The CDR3 totals 17 residues. Germline CDR1 SEHNR, CDR2 FQNEAQ (reference sequence). The CDR3 region is CASSISPGQGFYNEQFF. In nucleotides, the CDR3 is TGTGCCAGCAGCATATCACCGGGACAGGGCTTTTACAATGAGCAGTTCTTC.

This sequence joins TRBV12-5 and TRBJ2-2; 8 bases are shared with TRBD1. Germline V gene sequence: CDR1 LGHNT, CDR2 FRNRAP. The CDR3 length is 19 residues. Trimming at V came to 0 bases and at J to 0 bases, leaving 9 bases not matched to a gene. CDR3 nucleotide sequence: TGTGCTAGTGGTTTGGTACGCCCCAGGGGGCTAACGAACACCGGGGAGCTGTTTTTT. Amino acids: CASGLVRPRGLTNTGELFF.